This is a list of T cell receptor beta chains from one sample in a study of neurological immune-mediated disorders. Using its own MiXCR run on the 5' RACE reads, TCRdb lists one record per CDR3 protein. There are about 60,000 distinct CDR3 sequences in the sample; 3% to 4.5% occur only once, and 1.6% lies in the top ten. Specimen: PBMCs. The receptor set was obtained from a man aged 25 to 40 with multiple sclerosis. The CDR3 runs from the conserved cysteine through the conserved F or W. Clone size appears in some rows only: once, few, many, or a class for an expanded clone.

CDR3aa: CASRQGVQGGYGYTF
abundance: -
v_gene: TRBV6-1

CDR3aa: CASSLTDGRSEKLFF
abundance: many
v_gene: TRBV7-2

CDR3aa: CATSFAGVNTGAFF
abundance: -
v_gene: TRBV15

CDR3aa: CSAERGHYTDTQYF
abundance: many
v_gene: TRBV20-1

CDR3aa: CASSLGTSGLYYEQYF
abundance: many
v_gene: TRBV5-1

CDR3aa: CASSEQGAFYEQYF
abundance: -
v_gene: TRBV5-1

CDR3aa: CASRVDSSTDTQYF
abundance: many
v_gene: TRBV5-1

CDR3aa: CASSPGTGSSGNTIYF
abundance: -
v_gene: TRBV3-1

CDR3aa: CASSPWGDRGPHNEQFF
abundance: many
v_gene: TRBV28

CDR3aa: CASSFRGTQYF
abundance: -
v_gene: TRBV12-3/TRBV12-4

CDR3aa: CASSFLGFEETQYF
abundance: many
v_gene: TRBV5-6

CDR3aa: CASSLRGRDSYNSPLHF
abundance: many
v_gene: TRBV7-8

CDR3aa: CSARDRAGWDTEAFF
abundance: many
v_gene: TRBV20-1

CDR3aa: CAISLGGGNQPQHF
abundance: many
v_gene: TRBV10-3

CDR3aa: CSATIMESDGYTF
abundance: many
v_gene: TRBV20-1

CDR3aa: CASSGKGNYEQYF
abundance: many
v_gene: TRBV6-6

CDR3aa: CASSQDGTNTEAFF
abundance: many
v_gene: TRBV7-2

CDR3aa: CSANLGPQLVRSYNEQFF
abundance: many
v_gene: TRBV20-1

CDR3aa: CASSVALQNSPLHF
abundance: many
v_gene: TRBV9

CDR3aa: CASSGTGYEQYF
abundance: many
v_gene: TRBV25-1

CDR3aa: CASSLASPPETQYF
abundance: few
v_gene: TRBV5-1

CDR3aa: CASSLGQGDTGELFF
abundance: many
v_gene: TRBV13

CDR3aa: CASSLPGTSGSYNEQFF
abundance: many
v_gene: TRBV28

CDR3aa: CSARFAGEWSPLHF
abundance: many
v_gene: TRBV20-1

CDR3aa: CARRGRCPHQPQHF
abundance: many
v_gene: TRBV5-1

CDR3aa: CASTPDARRPYEQYF
abundance: many
v_gene: TRBV3-1

CDR3aa: CASSPSGMNTEAFF
abundance: many
v_gene: TRBV19

CDR3aa: CASSQVTGAYEQYF
abundance: -
v_gene: TRBV3-1

CDR3aa: CASVFARPGNTIYF
abundance: many
v_gene: TRBV6-2/TRBV6-3

CDR3aa: CASSVDREGVGYGYTF
abundance: many
v_gene: TRBV9

CDR3aa: CASKGSVTEAFF
abundance: many
v_gene: TRBV6-5

CDR3aa: CASSAATGTDTQYF
abundance: many
v_gene: TRBV5-1

CDR3aa: CSARPGRKAYEQYF
abundance: many
v_gene: TRBV20-1

CDR3aa: CAISKRGQQETQYF
abundance: many
v_gene: TRBV10-3

CDR3aa: CSARDRTYASHEQFF
abundance: many
v_gene: TRBV20-1

CDR3aa: CASSFGVSGANVLTF
abundance: many
v_gene: TRBV12-3/TRBV12-4

CDR3aa: CSARGGTEQFF
abundance: many
v_gene: TRBV20-1

CDR3aa: CSPRGRTDTQYF
abundance: -
v_gene: TRBV20-1

CDR3aa: CASSPYTRGQGDEKLFF
abundance: few
v_gene: TRBV7-2

CDR3aa: CASSPPAGTSGGLETQYF
abundance: few
v_gene: TRBV18

CDR3aa: CASSLGLPYEQYF
abundance: -
v_gene: TRBV12-3/TRBV12-4

CDR3aa: CASASGVRREETQYF
abundance: many
v_gene: TRBV5-1

CDR3aa: CASSLWGSPLHF
abundance: many
v_gene: TRBV12-3/TRBV12-4

CDR3aa: CASRRREEEQFF
abundance: many
v_gene: TRBV19

CDR3aa: CASSTNGETQYF
abundance: many
v_gene: TRBV28

CDR3aa: CASSPGGLSTDTQYF
abundance: many
v_gene: TRBV7-3

CDR3aa: CASSVGTGTNTGELFF
abundance: many
v_gene: TRBV9

CDR3aa: CASSPTGGGDTEAFF
abundance: few
v_gene: TRBV18

CDR3aa: CSAGGSSYGYTF
abundance: -
v_gene: TRBV20-1

CDR3aa: CSVEPGVPTGELFF
abundance: many
v_gene: TRBV29-1

CDR3aa: CSARVGGMNTEAFF
abundance: many
v_gene: TRBV20-1